This entry lists 27 T cell receptor beta chains sequenced from one sample in a study of blood T cell repertoires in COVID-19. Method: immunoSEQ multiplex PCR; TCRdb's copy keeps in-frame clones and lacks some. The sample shows more than 200,000 clones, 85% to 90% of them seen only once. Material for sequencing was PBMCs or T cells enriched from blood (not recorded which). These receptors all come from a woman in her 30s who had recovered from COVID-19.

The chain uses TRBV15 and TRBJ2-1; TRBD2 matches at 10 bases. CDR3 length equals 18 residues. Germline V gene sequence: CDR1 LNHNV, CDR2 YYDKDF (reference sequence). V trimming: 4 bases; J trimming: 1 base; junction bases outside the gene matches: 10. CDR3 bases: TGTGCCACCAGCATAGGGTTGTCTAGCGGGAGATCCTACAATGAGCAGTTCTTC. This gives the protein CATSIGLSSGRSYNEQFF.

The gene calls are TRBV28 and TRBJ2-1, with a weak D call TRBD2 (6 bases). Germline V CDR1 and CDR2: MDHEN, SYDVKM. The V end lost 6 bases, the J end lost 10 bases, and 16 bases lay between the germline ends. The CDR3 contains 13 residues. CDR3 sequence reads: CASSPSWLAEQFF. CDR3 DNA sequence: TGTGCCAGCAGCCCCAGCTGGCTAGCGGAGCAGTTCTTC.

This clone was detected once. This rearrangement joins TRBV28 to TRBJ2-7; the match to TRBD1 covers 7 bases. The V segment lost 5 bases and the J segment 4 bases; nucleotides outside the gene matches: 11. Germline V gene data show CDR1 as MDHEN and CDR2 as SYDVKM. The CDR3 contains 15 residues. The chain's CDR3 is CASSGGQGGRYEQYF. Here the CDR3 DNA reads TGTGCCAGCAGTGGGGGACAAGGGGGCAGGTACGAGCAGTACTTC. Combining the CDR3 with reference TRBV28 and TRBJ2-7 gives the whole variable domain DVKVTQSSRYLVKRTGEKVFLECVQDMDHENMFWYRQDPGLGLRLIYFSYDVKMKEKGDIPEGYSVSREKKERFSLILESASTNQTSMYLCASSGGQGGRYEQYFGPGTRLTVT.

The chain uses TRBV4-2 and TRBJ2-7; 14 bases match TRBD2. Losses at the gene ends were 3 bases for V and 6 bases for J; bases not matched to a gene: 4. The CDR3 sequence is 15 residues long. The germline V gene has CDR1 LGHNA and CDR2 YNFKEQ. The CDR3 region is CASSQRGLAGGEQYF. In DNA, the CDR3 is TGTGCCAGCAGCCAGAGAGGACTAGCGGGAGGCGAGCAGTACTTC.

This clone was counted a single time. The chain couples TRBV7-2 to TRBJ1-2; TRBD1 is a possible D gene (5 bases). Per the germline V gene, CDR1 is SGHTA and CDR2 is FQGNSA. V lost 5 bases and J lost 1, with 17 bases in between. CDR3 length: 16 amino acids. This CDR3 is CASSLQPGLLNYGYTF. The CDR3 coding sequence is TGTGCCAGCAGCCTCCAGCCGGGACTGCTTAACTATGGCTACACCTTC.

This rearrangement joins TRBV29-1 to TRBJ1-4; D may be TRBD1 (5 bases). This CDR3 has 12 amino acids. V dropped 4 bases and J dropped 7 bases, with 10 bases sitting between them. The germline CDR1 and CDR2 sequences are SQVTM and ANQGSEA. CDR3 residues: CSVAQGGEKLFF. The CDR3 nucleotides are TGCAGCGTTGCCCAGGGCGGTGAAAAACTGTTTTTT.

The rearrangement joins TRBV27 to TRBJ1-2; D is undetermined. Trimming cost V 6 bases and J 6 bases, with 14 bases left between them. Germline CDR1 reads MNHEY; CDR2 reads SMNVEV (reference sequence). CDR3 length equals 13 residues. Here the CDR3 DNA reads TGTGCCAGCAGGCCCTTACAAGAAGATGGCTACACCTTC. It encodes CASRPLQEDGYTF.

This chain connects TRBV24-1 to TRBJ1-2; D uncertain. Germline V gene lookup returns CDR1 KGHDR and CDR2 SFDVKD. The germline V and J ends were trimmed by 4 bases and 4 bases, with 9 bases remaining between them. This CDR3 is built from 13 residues. This CDR3 reads CATSDPKIYGYTF. CDR3 in DNA: TGTGCCACCAGTGACCCCAAAATCTATGGCTACACCTTC.

The rearrangement uses TRBV3-1 (or the pseudogene TRBV3-2) and TRBJ1-2; D may be TRBD1 (5 bases). The CDR3 spans 13 residues. Trimming stripped 1 base from V and 2 bases from J, with 5 bases between. Germline V gene lookup returns CDR1 LGHDT and CDR2 YNNKEL (reference sequence). In DNA, the CDR3 is TGTGCCAGCAGCCAAGGACAGAACTATGGCTACACCTTC. This sequence encodes CASSQGQNYGYTF.

The V call is TRBV30, the J call TRBJ1-2; 10 positions agree with TRBD1. The length of the CDR3 is 14 residues. CDR1 GTSNPN and CDR2 SVGIG come from the germline V gene (reference sequence). With V trimmed by 5 bases and J by 4 bases, 7 bases remained unmatched. The CDR3 spells CAWAGTGEGYGYTF. The CDR3 coding sequence is TGTGCCTGGGCCGGGACAGGGGAAGGCTATGGCTACACCTTC. The whole variable domain, filled in from reference TRBV30 and TRBJ1-2, reads SQTIHQWPATLVQPVGSPLSLECTVEGTSNPNLYWYRQAAGRGLQLLFYSVGIGQISSEVPQNLSASRPQDRQFILSSKKLLLSDSGFYLCAWAGTGEGYGYTFGSGTRLTVV.

The chain combines TRBV24-1 with TRBJ1-5; 8 bases map to TRBD1. There are 13 residues in the CDR3. J lost 4 bases, V lost 5 bases, and 0 bases had no gene match. Germline CDR1 is KGHDR and CDR2 is SFDVKD. CDR3 coding DNA: TGTGCCACCAGTGGACAGGGGAATCAGCCCCAGCATTTT. This encodes CATSGQGNQPQHF.

The chain joins TRBV29-1 to TRBJ1-2; D perhaps matches TRBD1 (6 bases). In germline, CDR1 is SQVTM, CDR2 ANQGSEA. Trimming left V 7 bases short and J 5 bases short, with 14 bases between. The CDR3 extends over 12 amino acids. The DNA of the CDR3 is TGCAGCGGTGGACAGAGCGAATATGGCTACACCTTC. The encoded protein is CSGGQSEYGYTF.

This chain links TRBV27 with TRBJ1-1; no clear D. Trimming left V 2 bases short and J 1 base short, with 5 bases between. Germline V gene sequence: CDR1 MNHEY, CDR2 SMNVEV (reference sequence). The CDR3 is made up of 13 amino acids. DNA for the CDR3: TGTGCCAGCAGTTTACAAGCGAACACTGAAGCTTTCTTT. Translating it yields CASSLQANTEAFF.

The rearrangement joins TRBV6-5 to TRBJ2-1, with a weak D call TRBD2 (6 bases). This CDR3 spans 15 amino acids. Trimming cost V 0 bases and J 14 bases, with 20 bases left between them. The germline gives CDR1 MNHEY, CDR2 SVGAGI. The CDR3 spells CASSYSGAPGESEFF. In DNA, the CDR3 is TGTGCCAGCAGTTACTCCGGGGCCCCGGGGGAGTCCGAGTTCTTC.

The rearrangement uses TRBV18 and TRBJ1-5; D possibly corresponds to TRBD1 (6 bases). The CDR3 loop spans 15 amino acids. Deletions cut 3 bases from V and 2 bases from J, with 11 bases between. Germline V CDR1 and CDR2: KGHSH, LQKENI. This CDR3 reads CASSPVDRGNQPQHF. The CDR3 DNA sequence: TGTGCCAGCTCACCGGTGGACAGAGGCAATCAGCCCCAGCATTTT. Based on the CDR3 plus reference TRBV18 and TRBJ1-5, the full variable domain is NAGVMQNPRHLVRRRGQEARLRCSPMKGHSHVYWYRQLPEEGLKFMVYLQKENIIDESGMPKERFSAEFPKEGPSILRIQQVVRGDSAAYFCASSPVDRGNQPQHFGDGTRLSIL.

This clone was detected only a few times. This rearrangement joins TRBV4-2 to TRBJ1-2, with D possibly being TRBD1 (6 bases). There are 15 residues in the CDR3. The V end was cut by 6 bases, the J end by 2 bases, with 16 bases between. Germline-derived CDR1 and CDR2 are LGHNA and YNFKEQ. CDR3 residues: CASRSVGGRNYGYTF. For the CDR3, the DNA is TGTGCCAGCAGATCCGTGGGGGGGCGCAACTATGGCTACACCTTC.

The table lists this clone with a count of one. J is TRBJ2-1 and V is TRBV11-2, with 9 bases matching TRBD2. The V segment lost 6 bases and the J segment 6 bases; nucleotides outside the gene matches: 12. The CDR3 has 16 amino acids. CDR1 is SGHAT and CDR2 is FQNNGV in the germline V gene. CDR3 coding DNA: TGTGCCAGCAGTTTGGCGGGGGGGAGCTGGATCAATGAGCAGTTCTTC. It specifies CASSLAGGSWINEQFF.

The J gene is TRBJ2-7, the V gene TRBV5-1; 8 bases agree with TRBD2. The CDR3 extends over 15 amino acids. The germline gives CDR1 SGHRS, CDR2 YFSETQ. Unmatched junction bases numbered 6, after V lost 2 bases and J lost 2 bases. DNA of the CDR3: TGCGCCAGCAGCTTTGGCGGGACTAGTACCTACGAGCAGTACTTC. It translates to CASSFGGTSTYEQYF.

The gene calls are TRBV19 and TRBJ1-1; D not resolved. The CDR3 spans 14 residues. CDR1 and CDR2 from the germline V gene are LNHDA and SQIVND (reference sequence). V lost 0 bases, J lost 0 bases, and 5 bases lay in between. CDR3 sequence (DNA): TGTGCCAGTAGTATAGAATGGCTGAACACTGAAGCTTTCTTT. This encodes CASSIEWLNTEAFF.

This rearrangement joins TRBV18 to TRBJ1-1; TRBD1 matches at 7 bases. Germline CDR1 KGHSH, CDR2 LQKENI. V dropped 6 bases and J dropped 9; count of bases not matched to a gene: 7. This CDR3 has 12 residues. DNA of the CDR3: TGTGCCAGCTCCGCTGACAGGGACCAAGCTTTCTTT. It is translated as CASSADRDQAFF.

This clone has just one count. The chain recombines TRBV28 with TRBJ1-6; TRBD1 is a possible D gene (6 bases). The CDR3 contains 14 residues. The V and J ends lost 10 bases and 7 bases respectively, with 17 bases between them. Germline CDR1 reads MDHEN; CDR2 reads SYDVKM. The CDR3 region has the DNA TGTGCCACCCCGACGGGCAGGGGAAATTCACCCCTCCACTTT. It encodes CATPTGRGNSPLHF.

This chain uses TRBV4-3 with TRBJ2-7; 7 nucleotides line up with TRBD2. The CDR3 contains 19 residues. Germline V gene data show CDR1 as LGHNA and CDR2 as YSLEER. The J segment lost 0 bases and the V segment lost 1 base, leaving 15 bases of the junction unmatched. The DNA for the CDR3 is TGCGCCAGCAGCCAAGTCCGGGGGGTTAGCGGGCGCAGCTCCTACGAGCAGTACTTC. It specifies CASSQVRGVSGRSSYEQYF.

This clone came up once. The chain has TRBV4-1 and TRBJ1-2, with no clear D. The V gene's germline CDR1 is MGHRA and CDR2 YSYEKL. V shed 0 bases and J shed 2 bases, with 10 bases lying between them. This CDR3 comprises 15 residues. The CDR3, as DNA: TGCGCCAGCAGCCAAGAAGGCGGCAGCAACTATGGCTACACCTTC. Amino acids: CASSQEGGSNYGYTF.

The chain couples TRBV9 to TRBJ2-2; D is unresolved. The CDR3 spans 13 residues. V was pared by 3 bases and J by 5 bases, with 8 bases between. The germline V gene has CDR1 SGDLS and CDR2 YYNGEE. CDR3 nucleotides: TGTGCCAGCAGCGCACTCCTTACCGGGGAGCTGTTTTTT. It encodes CASSALLTGELFF.

CDR3 sequence: CAISEERINSKNIQYF. The CDR3 DNA reads TGTGCCATCAGTGAGGAGCGGATAAACTCCAAAAACATTCAGTACTTC. The V gene is TRBV10-3, the J gene TRBJ2-4; possibly TRBD2 for D (5 bases). V was clipped by 2 bases and J by 2 bases, with 13 bases between them. CDR1 and CDR2 from the germline V gene are ENHRY and SYGVKD. The CDR3 sequence is 16 residues long.

In its sample, this clone was seen once. Other nucleotide sequences from this sample produce the same CDR3. The chain uses TRBV5-1 and TRBJ2-7; tentative D call: TRBD1 (6 bases). V lost 4 bases, J lost 4 bases, and 12 bases lay in between. The CDR3 covers 13 residues. Germline V CDR1 and CDR2: SGHRS, YFSETQ. This chain's CDR3 is CASSLGQSYEQYF. The CDR3 bases are TGCGCCAGCAGCCTAGGACAGAGTTACGAGCAGTACTTC. The variable domain in full, with the rest retrieved from reference TRBV5-1 and TRBJ2-7, is KAGVTQTPRYLIKTRGQQVTLSCSPISGHRSVSWYQQTPGQGLQFLFEYFSETQRNKGNFPGRFSGRQFSNSRSEMNVSTLELGDSALYLCASSLGQSYEQYFGPGTRLTVT.

This chain connects TRBV25-1 to TRBJ1-1; D may be TRBD1 (6 bases). V lost 1 base, J lost 7 bases, and 13 bases lay in between. The CDR3 spans 14 residues. Germline CDR1 reads MGHDK; CDR2 reads SYGVNS. This CDR3 is CASSESGGRVEAFF. The CDR3 DNA follows: TGTGCCAGCAGTGAATCGGGGGGGCGCGTTGAAGCTTTCTTT.